These T cell receptor beta chains were read from a single sample in a study of CD8 T cells in Susac syndrome. TCRdb itself ran the immunoSEQ multiplex PCR reads through MiXCR, one entry per CDR3 protein. The table includes 100,000 to 150,000 distinct CDR3 sequences, around 86% detected once. The sample consisted of CD8+ T cells from PBMCs. These receptors were taken from a human donor with multiple sclerosis. Both conserved end residues are part of each CDR3. The D gene is left open where the match is weak. Not every row has a clone size; where given, it reads once, few, many or a size class.

j_call: TRBJ2-5
cdr3_length: 17
clone_size: NA
v_call: TRBV6-1
d_call: TRBD2
cdr3_nt: TGTGCCAGCAGTCAAGTACTAGCGGGAGTTTTTCAAGAGACCCAGTACTTC
cdr3_aa: CASSQVLAGVFQETQYF

j_call: TRBJ1-1
cdr3_length: 14
clone_size: NA
v_call: TRBV19
d_call: NA
cdr3_nt: TGTGCCAGTCTGCCCTTGGTGGGGAACACTGAAGCTTTCTTT
cdr3_aa: CASLPLVGNTEAFF

j_call: TRBJ1-1
cdr3_length: 16
clone_size: NA
v_call: TRBV4-3
d_call: NA
cdr3_nt: TGCGCCAGCAGCCAAGAACTCGGGGCGACGAACACTGAAGCTTTCTTT
cdr3_aa: CASSQELGATNTEAFF

j_call: TRBJ1-2
cdr3_length: 13
clone_size: NA
v_call: TRBV14
d_call: NA
cdr3_nt: TGTGCCAGCAGCCCCGCAAGTAACTATGGCTACACCTTC
cdr3_aa: CASSPASNYGYTF

j_call: TRBJ2-1
cdr3_length: 14
clone_size: NA
v_call: TRBV20-1
d_call: TRBD2
cdr3_nt: TGCAGTGCTAAGCGGGGGGGCTTCTACAATGAGCAGTTCTTC
cdr3_aa: CSAKRGGFYNEQFF

j_call: TRBJ1-1
cdr3_length: 14
clone_size: once
v_call: TRBV4-3
d_call: NA
cdr3_nt: TGCGCCAGCAGCCAAATCGGTGGGGGTGATGAAGCTTTCTTT
cdr3_aa: CASSQIGGGDEAFF

j_call: TRBJ2-3
cdr3_length: 11
clone_size: few
v_call: TRBV2
d_call: NA
cdr3_nt: TGTGCCAGCATCGGCACAGATACGCAGTATTTT
cdr3_aa: CASIGTDTQYF

j_call: TRBJ2-2
cdr3_length: 16
clone_size: once
v_call: TRBV25-1
d_call: TRBD1
cdr3_nt: TGTGTCAGCAGTGAAACGATGGGACAGGGGGCCGGGGAGCTGTTTTTT
cdr3_aa: CVSSETMGQGAGELFF

j_call: TRBJ2-1
cdr3_length: 14
clone_size: NA
v_call: TRBV5-1
d_call: TRBD2
cdr3_nt: TGCGCCAGCGGCCCCGGAACTAGCGGGTATGAGCAGTTCTTC
cdr3_aa: CASGPGTSGYEQFF

j_call: TRBJ1-5
cdr3_length: 15
clone_size: NA
v_call: TRBV20-1
d_call: NA
cdr3_nt: TGCAGTGCCAGGGGAGTAGGGGGGGCCGGGCAGCCCCAGCATTTT
cdr3_aa: CSARGVGGAGQPQHF

j_call: TRBJ2-4
cdr3_length: 16
clone_size: NA
v_call: TRBV6-5
d_call: NA
cdr3_nt: TGTGCCAGCAGCTACAGACAGAAGTTAAATTCAGACATTCAGTACTTC
cdr3_aa: CASSYRQKLNSDIQYF

j_call: TRBJ2-1
cdr3_length: 15
clone_size: NA
v_call: TRBV19
d_call: TRBD2
cdr3_nt: TGTGCCAGTAGTGCGGCGGGGGGAGGCTACAATGAGCAGTTCTTC
cdr3_aa: CASSAAGGGYNEQFF

j_call: TRBJ1-1
cdr3_length: 16
clone_size: NA
v_call: TRBV6-1
d_call: NA
cdr3_nt: TGTGCCAGCAGCCGACGGGACCCCAGGGAGAACACTGAAGCTTTCTTT
cdr3_aa: CASSRRDPRENTEAFF

j_call: TRBJ2-1
cdr3_length: 17
clone_size: NA
v_call: TRBV6-1
d_call: NA
cdr3_nt: TGTGCCAGCAGTGAAGCGCCAGCGGCCGACTCGGGGAATGAGCAGTTCTTC
cdr3_aa: CASSEAPAADSGNEQFF

j_call: TRBJ1-1
cdr3_length: 11
clone_size: NA
v_call: TRBV19
d_call: NA
cdr3_nt: TGTGCCAGTAGCGTTTTGGCTGAAGCTTTCTTT
cdr3_aa: CASSVLAEAFF

j_call: TRBJ2-1
cdr3_length: 17
clone_size: NA
v_call: TRBV7-2
d_call: TRBD2
cdr3_nt: TGTGCCAGCAGCTCCGACGGGGGACTAGCGTACCACAATGAGCAGTTCTTC
cdr3_aa: CASSSDGGLAYHNEQFF

j_call: TRBJ1-2
cdr3_length: 13
clone_size: NA
v_call: TRBV28
d_call: NA
cdr3_nt: TGTGCCAGCAGTACCCCAGGGGTCGGCGGCTACACCTTC
cdr3_aa: CASSTPGVGGYTF

j_call: TRBJ2-1
cdr3_length: 14
clone_size: NA
v_call: TRBV7-6
d_call: TRBD2
cdr3_nt: TGTGCCAGCAGCTTAGACCGACTAGCCAATGAGCAGTTCTTC
cdr3_aa: CASSLDRLANEQFF

j_call: TRBJ2-7
cdr3_length: 13
clone_size: NA
v_call: TRBV3-1
d_call: NA
cdr3_nt: TGTGCCAGCAGCCAAGAAGGGTTCTACGAGCAGTACTTC
cdr3_aa: CASSQEGFYEQYF

j_call: TRBJ1-1
cdr3_length: 12
clone_size: NA
v_call: TRBV28
d_call: NA
cdr3_nt: TGTGCCAGCACCCCCGCGGGTACTGGAGCTTTCTTT
cdr3_aa: CASTPAGTGAFF

j_call: TRBJ1-6
cdr3_length: 16
clone_size: NA
v_call: TRBV10-3
d_call: NA
cdr3_nt: TGTGCCATCAGTGAAGGGGGAGGCTCAAGGGGTTCACCCCTCCACTTT
cdr3_aa: CAISEGGGSRGSPLHF

j_call: TRBJ2-1
cdr3_length: 15
clone_size: NA
v_call: TRBV4-1
d_call: NA
cdr3_nt: TGCGCCAGCAGCGCCGGACAGATCTCCTACAATGAGCAGTTCTTC
cdr3_aa: CASSAGQISYNEQFF

j_call: TRBJ1-6
cdr3_length: 15
clone_size: NA
v_call: TRBV2
d_call: TRBD1
cdr3_nt: TGTGCCAGCATGGGGACAGGCGATTCGAATTCACCCCTCCACTTT
cdr3_aa: CASMGTGDSNSPLHF

j_call: TRBJ1-1
cdr3_length: 14
clone_size: few
v_call: TRBV28
d_call: NA
cdr3_nt: TGTGCCAGCAGTCTTGACAGTTTGAACACTGAAGCTTTCTTT
cdr3_aa: CASSLDSLNTEAFF